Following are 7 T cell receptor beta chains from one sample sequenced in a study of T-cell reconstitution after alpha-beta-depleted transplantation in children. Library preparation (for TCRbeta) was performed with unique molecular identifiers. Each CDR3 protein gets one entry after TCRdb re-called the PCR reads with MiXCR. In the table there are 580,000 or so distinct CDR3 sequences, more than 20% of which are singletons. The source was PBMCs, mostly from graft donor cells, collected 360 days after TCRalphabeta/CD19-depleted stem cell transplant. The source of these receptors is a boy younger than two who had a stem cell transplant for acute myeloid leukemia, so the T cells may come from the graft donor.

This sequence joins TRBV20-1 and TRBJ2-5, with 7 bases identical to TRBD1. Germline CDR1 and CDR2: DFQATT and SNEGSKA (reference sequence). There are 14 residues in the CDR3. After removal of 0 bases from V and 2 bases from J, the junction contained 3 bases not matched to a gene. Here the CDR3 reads CSARDRTGQETQYF. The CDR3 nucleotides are TGCAGTGCTAGAGATCGGACAGGACAAGAGACCCAGTACTTC.

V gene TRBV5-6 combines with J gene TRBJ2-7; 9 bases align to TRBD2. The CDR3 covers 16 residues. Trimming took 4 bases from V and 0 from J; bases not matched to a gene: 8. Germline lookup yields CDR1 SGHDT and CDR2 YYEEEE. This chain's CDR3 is CASSLEAGGLSYEQYF. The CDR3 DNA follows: TGTGCCAGCAGCCTTGAAGCGGGGGGCCTCTCCTACGAGCAGTACTTC.

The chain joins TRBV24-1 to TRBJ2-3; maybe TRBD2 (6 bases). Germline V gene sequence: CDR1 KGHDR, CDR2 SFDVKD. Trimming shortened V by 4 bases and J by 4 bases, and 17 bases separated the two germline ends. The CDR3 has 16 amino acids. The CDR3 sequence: CATSDRQRLDADTQYF. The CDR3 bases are TGTGCCACCAGTGACCGACAAAGACTAGATGCAGATACGCAGTATTTT.

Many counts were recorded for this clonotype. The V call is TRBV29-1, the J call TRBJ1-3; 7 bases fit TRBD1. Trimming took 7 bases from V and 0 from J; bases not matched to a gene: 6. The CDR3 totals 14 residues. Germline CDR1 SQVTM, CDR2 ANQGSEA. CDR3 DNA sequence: TGCAGCGCCTTAGGGGACAGCTCTGGAAACACCATATATTTT. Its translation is CSALGDSSGNTIYF.

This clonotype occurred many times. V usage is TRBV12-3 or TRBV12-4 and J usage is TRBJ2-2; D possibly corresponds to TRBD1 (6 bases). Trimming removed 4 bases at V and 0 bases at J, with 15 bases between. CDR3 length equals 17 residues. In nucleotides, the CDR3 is TGTGCCAGCAGTTCCCAACACAGGGCTTCGAACACCGGGGAGCTGTTTTTT. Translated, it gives CASSSQHRASNTGELFF.

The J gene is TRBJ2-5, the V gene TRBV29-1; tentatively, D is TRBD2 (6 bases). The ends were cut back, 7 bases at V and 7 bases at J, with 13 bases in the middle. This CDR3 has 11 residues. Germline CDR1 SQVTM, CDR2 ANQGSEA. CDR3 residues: CSAETGRTQYF. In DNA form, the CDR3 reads TGCAGCGCCGAGACCGGGAGGACCCAGTACTTC. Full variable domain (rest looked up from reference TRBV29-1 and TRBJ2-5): SAVISQKPSRDICQRGTSLTIQCQVDSQVTMMFWYRQQPGQSLTLIATANQGSEATYESGFVIDKFPISRPNLTFSTLTVSNMSPEDSSIYLCSAETGRTQYFGPGTRLLVL.

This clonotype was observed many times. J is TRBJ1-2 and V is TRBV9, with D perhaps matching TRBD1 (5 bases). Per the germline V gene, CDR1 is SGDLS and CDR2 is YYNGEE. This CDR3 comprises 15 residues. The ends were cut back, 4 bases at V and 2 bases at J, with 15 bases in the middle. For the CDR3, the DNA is TGTGCCAGCAGCCCGGCCGGGGGACTGAACTATGGCTACACCTTC. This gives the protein CASSPAGGLNYGYTF. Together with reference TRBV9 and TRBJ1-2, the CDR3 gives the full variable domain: DSGVTQTPKHLITATGQRVTLRCSPRSGDLSVYWYQQSLDQGLQFLIQYYNGEERAKGNILERFSAQQFPDLHSELNLSSLELGDSALYFCASSPAGGLNYGYTFGSGTRLTVV.